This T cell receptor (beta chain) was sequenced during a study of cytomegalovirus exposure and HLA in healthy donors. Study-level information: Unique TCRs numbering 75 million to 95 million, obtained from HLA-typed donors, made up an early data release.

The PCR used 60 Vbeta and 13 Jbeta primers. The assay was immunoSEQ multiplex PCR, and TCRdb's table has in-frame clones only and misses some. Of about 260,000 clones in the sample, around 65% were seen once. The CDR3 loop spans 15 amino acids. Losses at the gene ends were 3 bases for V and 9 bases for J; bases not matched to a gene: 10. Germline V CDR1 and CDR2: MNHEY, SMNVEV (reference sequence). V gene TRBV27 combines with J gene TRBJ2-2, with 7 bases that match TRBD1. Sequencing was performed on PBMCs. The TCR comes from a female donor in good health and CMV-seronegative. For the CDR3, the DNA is TGTGCCAGCAGTTTGGACAGGCTGGGGGCCAGGGAGCTGTTTTTT. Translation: CASSLDRLGARELFF.